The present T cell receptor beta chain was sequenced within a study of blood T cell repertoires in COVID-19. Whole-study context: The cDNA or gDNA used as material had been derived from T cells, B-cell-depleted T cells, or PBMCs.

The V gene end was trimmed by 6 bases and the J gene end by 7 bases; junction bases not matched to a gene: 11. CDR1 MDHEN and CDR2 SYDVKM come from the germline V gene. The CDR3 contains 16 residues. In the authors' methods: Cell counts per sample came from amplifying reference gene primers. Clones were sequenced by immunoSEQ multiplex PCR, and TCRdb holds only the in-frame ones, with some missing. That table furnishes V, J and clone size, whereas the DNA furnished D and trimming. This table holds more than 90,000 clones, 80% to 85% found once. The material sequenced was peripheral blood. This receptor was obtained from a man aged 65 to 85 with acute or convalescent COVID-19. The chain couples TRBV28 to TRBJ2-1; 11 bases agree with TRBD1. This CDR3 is CASSRDRGGSFNEQFF. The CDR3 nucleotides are TGTGCCAGCAGCAGGGACAGGGGGGGGTCTTTTAATGAGCAGTTCTTC.